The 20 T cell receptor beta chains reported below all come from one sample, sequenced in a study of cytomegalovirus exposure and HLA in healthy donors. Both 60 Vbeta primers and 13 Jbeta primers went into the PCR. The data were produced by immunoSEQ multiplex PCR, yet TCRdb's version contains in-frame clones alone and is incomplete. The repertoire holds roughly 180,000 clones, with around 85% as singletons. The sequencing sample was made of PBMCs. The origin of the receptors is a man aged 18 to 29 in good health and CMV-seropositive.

The CDR3 here is CASSLAGTAQETQYF. CDR3 bases: TGTGCCAGCAGCTTAGCGGGGACAGCCCAAGAGACCCAGTACTTC. This chain links TRBV7-9 with TRBJ2-5, with 7 bases that match TRBD1. Trimming removed 0 bases from V and 1 base from J; junction bases left unmatched: 2. CDR1 SEHNR and CDR2 FQNEAQ come from the germline V gene (reference sequence). The CDR3 has 15 residues.

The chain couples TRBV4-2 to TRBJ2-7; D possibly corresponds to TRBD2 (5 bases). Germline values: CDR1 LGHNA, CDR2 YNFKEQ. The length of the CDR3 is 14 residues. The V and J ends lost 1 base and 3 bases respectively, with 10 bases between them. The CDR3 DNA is TGTGCCAGCAGCCAAGCGAACGGAGGCTACGAGCAGTACTTC. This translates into CASSQANGGYEQYF.

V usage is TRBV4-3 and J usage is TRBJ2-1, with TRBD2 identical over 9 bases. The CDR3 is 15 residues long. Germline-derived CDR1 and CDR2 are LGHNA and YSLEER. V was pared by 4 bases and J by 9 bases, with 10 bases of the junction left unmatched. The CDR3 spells CASSPGSSGVGEQFF. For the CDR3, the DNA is TGCGCCAGCAGCCCAGGCTCTAGCGGGGTAGGTGAGCAGTTCTTC.

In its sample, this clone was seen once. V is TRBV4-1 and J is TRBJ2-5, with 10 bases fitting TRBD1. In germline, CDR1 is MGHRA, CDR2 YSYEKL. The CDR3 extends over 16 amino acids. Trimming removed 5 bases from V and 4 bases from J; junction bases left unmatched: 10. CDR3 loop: CASSEEGTGVVETQYF. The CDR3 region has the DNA TGCGCCAGCAGCGAGGAGGGGACAGGGGTTGTAGAGACCCAGTACTTC.

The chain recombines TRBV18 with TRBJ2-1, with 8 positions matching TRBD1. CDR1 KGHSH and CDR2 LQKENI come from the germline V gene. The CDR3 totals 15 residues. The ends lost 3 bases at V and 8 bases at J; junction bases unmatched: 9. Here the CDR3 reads CASSPSDRAFYEQFF. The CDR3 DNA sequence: TGTGCCAGCTCACCGTCGGACAGGGCCTTTTATGAGCAGTTCTTC.

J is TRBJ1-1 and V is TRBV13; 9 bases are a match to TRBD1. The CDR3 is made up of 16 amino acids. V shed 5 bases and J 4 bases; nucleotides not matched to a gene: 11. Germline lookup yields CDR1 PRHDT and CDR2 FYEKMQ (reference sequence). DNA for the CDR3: TGTGCCAGCAGCCGGCGACAGGGGGTCCCCGGCACTGAAGCTTTCTTT. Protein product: CASSRRQGVPGTEAFF.

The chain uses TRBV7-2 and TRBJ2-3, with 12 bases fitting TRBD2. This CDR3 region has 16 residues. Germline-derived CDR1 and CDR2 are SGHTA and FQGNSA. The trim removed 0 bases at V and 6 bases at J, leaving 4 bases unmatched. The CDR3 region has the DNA TGTGCCAGCAGCTTAGCCTCGACTAGCGGGGGCGATACGCAGTATTTT. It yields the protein CASSLASTSGGDTQYF.

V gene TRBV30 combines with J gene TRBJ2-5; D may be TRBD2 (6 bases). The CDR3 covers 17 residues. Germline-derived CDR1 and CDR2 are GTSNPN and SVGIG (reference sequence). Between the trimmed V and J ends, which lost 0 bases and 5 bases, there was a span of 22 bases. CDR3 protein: CAWSVPSALTAGETQYF. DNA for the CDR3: TGTGCCTGGAGTGTACCCTCCGCTCTTACAGCGGGTGAGACCCAGTACTTC.

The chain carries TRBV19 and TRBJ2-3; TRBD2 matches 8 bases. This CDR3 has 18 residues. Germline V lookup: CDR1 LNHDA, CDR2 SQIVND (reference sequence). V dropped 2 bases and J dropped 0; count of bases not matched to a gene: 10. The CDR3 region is CASSIPLSGGLSTDTQYF. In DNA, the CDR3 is TGTGCCAGTAGTATACCCCTCAGCGGGGGCCTTAGCACAGATACGCAGTATTTT.

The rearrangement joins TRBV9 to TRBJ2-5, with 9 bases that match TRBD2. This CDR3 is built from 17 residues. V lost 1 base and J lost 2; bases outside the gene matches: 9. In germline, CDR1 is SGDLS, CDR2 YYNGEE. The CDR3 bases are TGTGCCAGCAGCGTAAGCGGGGGGCGACTAGGGCAAGAGACCCAGTACTTC. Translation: CASSVSGGRLGQETQYF.

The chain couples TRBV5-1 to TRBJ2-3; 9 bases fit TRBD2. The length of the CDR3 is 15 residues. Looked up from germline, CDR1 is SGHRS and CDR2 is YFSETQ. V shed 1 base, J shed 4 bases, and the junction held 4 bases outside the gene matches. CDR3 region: CASSLMRGGADTQYF. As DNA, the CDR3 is TGCGCCAGCAGCTTGATGCGCGGGGGGGCAGATACGCAGTATTTT.

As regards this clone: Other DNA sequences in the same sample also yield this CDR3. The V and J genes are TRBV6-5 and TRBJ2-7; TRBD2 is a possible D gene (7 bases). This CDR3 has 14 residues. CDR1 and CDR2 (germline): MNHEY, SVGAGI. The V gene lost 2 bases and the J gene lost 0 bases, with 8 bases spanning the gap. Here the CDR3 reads CASSYGGASYEQYF. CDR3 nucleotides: TGTGCCAGCAGTTACGGGGGGGCCTCCTACGAGCAGTACTTC.

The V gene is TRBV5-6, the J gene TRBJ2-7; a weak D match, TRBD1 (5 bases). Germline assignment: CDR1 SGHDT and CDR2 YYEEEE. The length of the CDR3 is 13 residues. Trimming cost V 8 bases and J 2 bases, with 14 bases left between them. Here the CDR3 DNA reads TGTGCCAGTCTCCATAAAGGGGCCTACGAGCAGTACTTC. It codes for CASLHKGAYEQYF. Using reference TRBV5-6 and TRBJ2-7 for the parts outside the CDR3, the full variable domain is DAGVTQSPTHLIKTRGQQVTLRCSPKSGHDTVSWYQQALGQGPQFIFQYYEEEERQRGNFPDRFSGHQFPNYSSELNVNALLLGDSALYLCASLHKGAYEQYFGPGTRLTVT.

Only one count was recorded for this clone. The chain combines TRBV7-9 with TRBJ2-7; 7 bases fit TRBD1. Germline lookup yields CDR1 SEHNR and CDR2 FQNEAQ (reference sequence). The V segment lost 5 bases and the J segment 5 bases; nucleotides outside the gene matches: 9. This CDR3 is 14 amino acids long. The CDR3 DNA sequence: TGTGCCAGCAGCCGAGGGGGCCGCTTTCACGAGCAGTACTTC. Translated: CASSRGGRFHEQYF.

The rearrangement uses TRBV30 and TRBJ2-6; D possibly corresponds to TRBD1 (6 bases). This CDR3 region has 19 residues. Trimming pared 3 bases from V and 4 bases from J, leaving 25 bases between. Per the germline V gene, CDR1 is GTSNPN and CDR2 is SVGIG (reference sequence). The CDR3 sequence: CAWSPIGQILTMGANVLTF. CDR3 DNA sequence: TGTGCCTGGAGCCCGATCGGACAGATACTTACGATGGGGGCCAACGTCCTGACTTTC.

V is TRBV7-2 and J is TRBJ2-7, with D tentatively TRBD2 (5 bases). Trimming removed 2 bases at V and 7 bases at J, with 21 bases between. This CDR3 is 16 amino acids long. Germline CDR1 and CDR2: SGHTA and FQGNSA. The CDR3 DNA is TGTGCCAGCAGCTTAAATGGGCGGAGGAATACGCGGGAGCAGTACTTC. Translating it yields CASSLNGRRNTREQYF.

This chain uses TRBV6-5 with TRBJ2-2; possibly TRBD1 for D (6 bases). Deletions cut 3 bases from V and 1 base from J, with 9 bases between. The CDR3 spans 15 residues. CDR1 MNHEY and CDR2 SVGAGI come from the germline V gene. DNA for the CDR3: TGTGCCAGCAGTTATCAGGGGCTGAACACCGGGGAGCTGTTTTTT. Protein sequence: CASSYQGLNTGELFF.

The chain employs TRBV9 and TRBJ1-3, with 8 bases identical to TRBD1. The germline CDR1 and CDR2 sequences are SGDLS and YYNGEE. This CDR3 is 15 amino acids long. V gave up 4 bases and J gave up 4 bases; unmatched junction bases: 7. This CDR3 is CASSPRTGPGNTIYF. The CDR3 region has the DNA TGTGCCAGCAGCCCCCGGACAGGGCCAGGAAACACCATATATTTT.

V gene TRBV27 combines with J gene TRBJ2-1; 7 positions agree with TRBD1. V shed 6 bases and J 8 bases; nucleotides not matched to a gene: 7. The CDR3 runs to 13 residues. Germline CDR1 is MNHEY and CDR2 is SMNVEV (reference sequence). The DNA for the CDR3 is TGTGCCAGCAGCGCGGACAGGATCCATGAGCAGTTCTTC. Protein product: CASSADRIHEQFF.

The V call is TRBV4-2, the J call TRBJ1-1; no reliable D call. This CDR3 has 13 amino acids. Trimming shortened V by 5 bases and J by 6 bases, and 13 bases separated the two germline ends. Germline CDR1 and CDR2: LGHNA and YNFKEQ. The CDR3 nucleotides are TGTGCCAGCAGCGTGGACTGGGAGGCTGAAGCTTTCTTT. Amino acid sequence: CASSVDWEAEAFF.